One sample yielded the 11 T cell receptor beta chains listed below, sequenced in a study of T cell changes during pregnancy in multiple sclerosis. Only in-frame clones appear in the TCRdb table, and some are missing; sequencing was by immunoSEQ multiplex PCR. The repertoire holds around 61,000 clones, with 70% to 90% as singletons. The material was peripheral blood, obtained in the first trimester of pregnancy. The receptor source for this set is a female donor in good health, enrolled as a control in a pregnancy study.

CDR3 nucleotide sequence: TGTGCCAGTAGTACCACCGACAGGGGATCCGAGCAGTACTTC. Protein: CASSTTDRGSEQYF. V is TRBV19 and J is TRBJ2-7; 8 nucleotides agree with TRBD1. Per germline, CDR1 LNHDA and CDR2 SQIVND (reference sequence). The length of the CDR3 is 14 residues. J was trimmed by 6 bases and V by 4 bases; bases with no gene match: 8.

This clone was detected only a few times. The J gene is TRBJ1-6, the V gene TRBV14; no definite D call. V was trimmed by 1 base and J by 6 bases, leaving 13 bases between them. The CDR3 spans 16 residues. Germline V gene data show CDR1 as SGHDN and CDR2 as FVKESK. Here the CDR3 DNA reads TGTGCCAGCAGCCAAGGCTCGGGGTTCTTTAATTCACCCCTCCACTTT. Translating gives CASSQGSGFFNSPLHF.

V gene TRBV27 combines with J gene TRBJ2-7; 9 bases fit TRBD1. CDR3 length equals 16 residues. V lost 5 bases, J lost 0 bases, and 8 bases stayed unmatched. CDR1 and CDR2 from the germline V gene are MNHEY and SMNVEV (reference sequence). The CDR3 nucleotides read TGTGCCAGCAGTCCCGGACAGGGGATGAGCTCCTACGAGCAGTACTTC. Protein sequence: CASSPGQGMSSYEQYF.

The chain combines TRBV29-1 with TRBJ1-5, with TRBD1 identical over 7 bases. This CDR3 is 15 amino acids long. The trim removed 7 bases at V and 8 bases at J, leaving 17 bases unmatched. Germline values: CDR1 SQVTM, CDR2 ANQGSEA. CDR3 sequence (DNA): TGCAGCGCTAGGAATAGGGACAGTCCATTGGAGCCCCAGCATTTT. Residues: CSARNRDSPLEPQHF.

This chain uses TRBV2 with TRBJ1-2, with 7 bases lining up with TRBD1. CDR3 length equals 12 residues. Germline V gene sequence: CDR1 SNHLY, CDR2 FYNNEI. V shed 8 bases, J shed 7 bases, and the junction held 7 bases outside the gene matches. The CDR3 region is CASGETGSGYTF. The CDR3 region has the DNA TGTGCCAGCGGGGAGACAGGGTCTGGCTACACCTTC.

The rearrangement links TRBV27 to TRBJ2-1, with no clear D. The V gene lost 7 bases and the J gene lost 6 bases, with 19 bases spanning the gap. The length of the CDR3 is 15 residues. The germline gives CDR1 MNHEY, CDR2 SMNVEV (reference sequence). CDR3 protein: CASTLTPVVSNEQFF. CDR3 DNA sequence: TGTGCCAGCACCCTCACGCCCGTAGTCTCCAATGAGCAGTTCTTC.

This chain links TRBV19 with TRBJ2-2; 9 bases line up with TRBD2. The CDR3 consists of 15 residues. With 8 bases clipped from V and 2 bases from J, the junction kept 6 bases outside the gene matches. CDR1 is LNHDA, CDR2 SQIVND, per germline (reference sequence). In nucleotides, the CDR3 is TGTGCCAGTCTTTTAGCGGGGGCAAACACCGGGGAGCTGTTTTTT. Translating it yields CASLLAGANTGELFF.

The chain is built from TRBV7-9 and TRBJ1-1; D remains unclear. Trimming took off 6 bases at V and 3 bases at J, with 11 bases between the two ends. Germline V lookup: CDR1 SEHNR, CDR2 FQNEAQ (reference sequence). This CDR3 has 13 amino acids. In nucleotides, the CDR3 is TGTGCCAGCAGTCAAATCGGGGACACTGAAGCTTTCTTT. This sequence encodes CASSQIGDTEAFF.

V gene TRBV19 combines with J gene TRBJ1-3; no definite D call. Deletions cut 5 bases from V and 0 bases from J, with 11 bases between. The germline CDR1 and CDR2 sequences are LNHDA and SQIVND (reference sequence). The CDR3 runs to 15 residues. The CDR3 protein is CASSPVVSSGNTIYF. CDR3 coding DNA: TGTGCCAGTAGTCCCGTAGTTTCCTCTGGAAACACCATATATTTT.

The V and J genes are TRBV7-2 and TRBJ1-1; 7 bases are shared with TRBD1. Trimming removed 2 bases from V and 2 bases from J; junction bases left unmatched: 5. The CDR3 consists of 15 residues. Per the germline V gene, CDR1 is SGHTA and CDR2 is FQGNSA. The CDR3 region has the DNA TGTGCCAGCAGCTTATCCGGGACAGTCAACACTGAAGCTTTCTTT. This codes for CASSLSGTVNTEAFF. Complete variable domain (other parts from reference TRBV7-2 and TRBJ1-1): GAGVSQSPSNKVTEKGKDVELRCDPISGHTALYWYRQSLGQGLEFLIYFQGNSAPDKSGLPSDRFSAERTGGSVSTLTIQRTQQEDSAVYLCASSLSGTVNTEAFFGQGTRLTVV.

The V and J genes are TRBV5-6 and TRBJ2-7; D perhaps matches TRBD1 (6 bases). The germline gives CDR1 SGHDT, CDR2 YYEEEE. V was trimmed by 4 bases and J by 7 bases, leaving 9 bases between them. The CDR3 extends over 11 amino acids. CDR3 coding DNA: TGTGCCAGCAGCGTGACAGGTGAGCAGTACTTC. The encoded protein is CASSVTGEQYF.